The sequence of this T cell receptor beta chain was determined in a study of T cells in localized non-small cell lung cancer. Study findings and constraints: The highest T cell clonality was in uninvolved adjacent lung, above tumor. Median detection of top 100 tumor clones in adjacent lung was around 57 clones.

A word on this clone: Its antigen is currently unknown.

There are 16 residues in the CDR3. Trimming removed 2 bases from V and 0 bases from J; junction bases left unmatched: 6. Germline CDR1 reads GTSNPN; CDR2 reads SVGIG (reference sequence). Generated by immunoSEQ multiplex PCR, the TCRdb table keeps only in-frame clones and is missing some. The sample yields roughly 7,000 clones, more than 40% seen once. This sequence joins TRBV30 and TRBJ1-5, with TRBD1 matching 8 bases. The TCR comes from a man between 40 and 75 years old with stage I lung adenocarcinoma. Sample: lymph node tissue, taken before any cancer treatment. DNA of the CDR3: TGTGCCTGGAGTACAGGGGGGAGCAATAGCAATCAGCCCCAGCATTTT. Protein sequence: CAWSTGGSNSNQPQHF. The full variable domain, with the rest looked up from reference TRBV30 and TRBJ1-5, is SQTIHQWPATLVQPVGSPLSLECTVEGTSNPNLYWYRQAAGRGLQLLFYSVGIGQISSEVPQNLSASRPQDRQFILSSKKLLLSDSGFYLCAWSTGGSNSNQPQHFGDGTRLSIL.